This T cell receptor (beta chain) was identified in a study of blood T cell repertoires in COVID-19. Study in general: PBMCs, B-cell-depleted T cells, or T cells provided the cDNA or gDNA that made up the material.

Looked up from germline, CDR1 is WNHNN and CDR2 is SYGVQD (reference sequence). The CDR3 extends over 13 amino acids. The V end lost 4 bases, the J end lost 1 base, and 7 bases lay between the germline ends. Clones were sequenced by immunoSEQ multiplex PCR, and TCRdb holds only the in-frame ones, with some missing. The data contain about 330,000 clones, 65% to 90% of them singletons. Clinical history as reported by participants underpinned cohort assignment. Sequencing was performed on PBMCs or T cells enriched from blood (not recorded which). This TCR derives from a woman aged 18 to 35 who had recovered from COVID-19. This chain joins TRBV10-1 and TRBJ1-1; D unresolved. CDR3 sequence reads: CASSVFRNTEAFF. Written as DNA, the CDR3 is TGCGCCAGCAGTGTGTTCCGGAACACTGAAGCTTTCTTT.